A single sample gave rise to the 7 T cell receptor beta chains below, sequenced in a study of shared clonotypes between healthy human individuals. Libraries were prepared by immunoSEQ multiplex PCR; TCRdb keeps only in-frame clonotypes and omits some of them. The table records fewer than 600,000 clones, roughly four fifths of them present only once. The specimen was PBMCs. The receptors shown here come from a woman between 35 and 50 years old in good health. Some clones in this sample may be carry-over from other donors' samples.

The chain has TRBV4-1 and TRBJ2-4; tentative D call: TRBD2 (6 bases). The CDR3 sequence is 14 residues long. The germline V gene has CDR1 MGHRA and CDR2 YSYEKL. V was shortened by 2 bases and J by 7 bases, with 12 bases between the two germline ends. The CDR3 sequence is CASSQPERGNIQYF. The CDR3 DNA reads TGCGCCAGCAGCCAACCCGAACGGGGGAACATTCAGTACTTC.

This clone appeared a few times. This rearrangement joins TRBV14 to TRBJ2-7, with D perhaps matching TRBD1 (6 bases). Trimming shortened V by 0 bases and J by 6 bases, and 12 bases separated the two germline ends. CDR3 length: 14 amino acids. Germline V gene sequence: CDR1 SGHDN, CDR2 FVKESK. CDR3 sequence reads: CASSQDGNRAEQYF. The CDR3 DNA reads as TGTGCCAGCAGCCAAGATGGGAACAGGGCCGAGCAGTACTTC.

Remarks on this clone: A far larger clone is one base from this, pointing to a likely read error. This same CDR3 is encoded by further DNA sequences in the sample. This chain links TRBV5-1 with TRBJ1-1; D not resolved. The germline gives CDR1 SGHRS, CDR2 YFSETQ. V lost 4 bases to trimming and J lost 5 bases, with 15 bases between them. The CDR3 sequence is 14 residues long. The CDR3 DNA is TGCGCCAGCAGCCTTTCGGGCGGAGGGACTGAAGCTTTCTTT. It specifies CASSLSGGGTEAFF.

This clone was seen a single time. The chain uses TRBV6-1 and TRBJ2-7, with D perhaps matching TRBD1 (5 bases). Trimming removed 3 bases at V and 5 bases at J, with 14 bases between. CDR1 MNHNS and CDR2 SASEGT come from the germline V gene. The CDR3 sequence is 14 residues long. The CDR3 is CASSDRWGSDEQYF. The CDR3 DNA follows: TGTGCCAGCAGTGACCGGTGGGGCAGCGACGAGCAGTACTTC.

The chain recombines TRBV18 with TRBJ1-1; 8 bases map to TRBD1. Unmatched junction bases numbered 5, after V lost 0 bases and J lost 5 bases. Germline CDR1 and CDR2: KGHSH and LQKENI. The CDR3 loop spans 15 amino acids. CDR3 coding DNA: TGTGCCAGCTCACCACCGGACAGGGCGGGAACTGAAGCTTTCTTT. Translated, it gives CASSPPDRAGTEAFF.

This rearrangement joins TRBV7-3 to TRBJ2-2; 10 positions match TRBD2. Germline-derived CDR1 and CDR2 are SGHTA and FQGTGA. V lost 5 bases to trimming and J lost 0 bases; unmatched junction nucleotides: 3. CDR3 length: 16 amino acids. In nucleotides, the CDR3 is TGTGCCAGCAGCCCTAGCGGGAGCGCGAACACCGGGGAGCTGTTTTTT. It encodes CASSPSGSANTGELFF.

V gene TRBV5-4 combines with J gene TRBJ2-2, with 11 nucleotides matching TRBD2. CDR1 and CDR2 from the germline V gene are SGHNT and YYREEE (reference sequence). The CDR3 loop spans 16 amino acids. Trimming at V came to 6 bases and at J to 1 base, leaving 5 bases not matched to a gene. The CDR3 DNA follows: TGTGCCAGCAACCCTACTAGCGGGAGGAACACCGGGGAGCTGTTTTTT. It specifies CASNPTSGRNTGELFF.